This T cell receptor (beta chain) was captured in a study of T cells after somatic rescue of genetic block. This clone was picked up a small number of times. Germline CDR1 is SGHDT and CDR2 is YYEEEE. The CDR3 is made up of 15 amino acids. V was shortened by 0 bases and J by 2 bases, with 11 bases between the two germline ends. The protocol was immunoSEQ multiplex PCR, while the TCRdb copy is restricted to in-frame clones and leaves out a portion. The sample lists tens of thousands of clones; 95% to 96% were seen once. The clonotype comes from a child less than two years old. What was sequenced was peripheral blood mononuclear cells (PBMCs). V gene TRBV5-6 combines with J gene TRBJ1-2; D uncertain. The CDR3 is CASSLGVGKNYGYTF. DNA of the CDR3: TGTGCCAGCAGCTTGGGAGTAGGGAAGAACTATGGCTACACCTTC.